These 9 T cell receptor beta chains originate from one sample sequenced in a study of OX40 agonist ivuxolimab in advanced cancers. Sequenced by immunoSEQ multiplex PCR; TCRdb stores in-frame clones only, minus some. The table includes about 88,000 clones, about 83% detected once. The source material was CD4+ or CD8+ T cells sorted from blood, sampled in a trial of the OX40 agonist ivuxolimab. Receptors were obtained from an adult with an advanced solid tumor such as melanoma, head and neck, liver or kidney cancer.

This chain uses TRBV5-1 with TRBJ2-1; D is uncertain. The germline V and J ends were trimmed by 0 bases and 8 bases, with 9 bases remaining between them. This CDR3 region has 13 residues. Germline lookup yields CDR1 SGHRS and CDR2 YFSETQ. CDR3 coding DNA: TGCGCCAGCAGCTTGGGAGTAGACCATGAGCAGTTCTTC. It codes for CASSLGVDHEQFF.

This clone was found a few times. The genes are TRBV2 and TRBJ2-1; maybe TRBD2 (6 bases). Looked up from germline, CDR1 is SNHLY and CDR2 is FYNNEI. Deletions cut 6 bases from V and 8 bases from J, with 11 bases between. The CDR3 sequence is 12 residues long. The CDR3 is CASRAGPYEQFF. Here the CDR3 DNA reads TGTGCCAGCAGGGCGGGGCCATATGAGCAGTTCTTC.

Only a few counts were recorded for this clone. The chain recombines TRBV5-1 with TRBJ1-6; tentative D call: TRBD1 (5 bases). The CDR3 runs to 15 residues. Germline lookup yields CDR1 SGHRS and CDR2 YFSETQ. Trimming took 0 bases from V and 7 from J, leaving 11 bases between them. CDR3 region: CASSLEGPGNSPLHF. In DNA, the CDR3 is TGCGCCAGCAGCTTGGAGGGACCGGGGAATTCACCCCTCCACTTT.

The CDR3 sequence is CASSGRDRPYEQYF. CDR3 in DNA: TGTGCCAGTAGTGGGCGGGACAGACCCTACGAGCAGTACTTC. This chain uses TRBV19 with TRBJ2-7, with D possibly matching TRBD1 (7 bases). The V end was cut by 5 bases, the J end by 2 bases, with 13 bases between. Per germline, CDR1 LNHDA and CDR2 SQIVND (reference sequence). This CDR3 has 14 amino acids.

This clone was observed once. The chain uses TRBV10-3 and TRBJ2-7, with 11 nucleotides matching TRBD2. The CDR3 covers 15 residues. Germline values: CDR1 ENHRY, CDR2 SYGVKD. V was pared by 3 bases and J by 5 bases, with 6 bases of the junction left unmatched. The CDR3 is CAISEPGTSGHEQYF. The CDR3 DNA reads TGTGCCATCAGTGAACCCGGGACTAGCGGACACGAGCAGTACTTC.

The rearrangement uses TRBV10-1 and TRBJ2-1; 13 bases align to TRBD2. V shed 2 bases and J 8 bases; nucleotides not matched to a gene: 6. Germline CDR1 is WNHNN and CDR2 is SYGVQD (reference sequence). This CDR3 comprises 16 residues. The CDR3 here is CASSETSGGAGDEQFF. The CDR3 DNA reads TGCGCCAGCAGTGAGACTAGCGGGGGGGCCGGCGATGAGCAGTTCTTC.

Of note for this clone: One end of the junction is discordant with germline, which a read error may explain. This sequence joins TRBV10-1 and TRBJ2-1; no clear D. Looked up from germline, CDR1 is WNHNN and CDR2 is SYGVQD (reference sequence). The CDR3 consists of 14 residues. The CDR3 DNA is TGCGCCAGCAGTGAAACGAGGTCCTTCAATGAGCAGTTCTTC. The encoded protein is CASSETRSFNEQFF.

V gene TRBV7-2 combines with J gene TRBJ2-5, with 8 positions matching TRBD2. Germline loops: CDR1 SGHTA, CDR2 FQGNSA. This CDR3 comprises 14 residues. V shed 6 bases, J shed 5 bases, and the junction held 8 bases outside the gene matches. CDR3 in amino acids: CASSPSGGPETQYF. CDR3 nucleotide sequence: TGTGCCAGCAGTCCCAGCGGGGGCCCTGAGACCCAGTACTTC.

The genes are TRBV5-4 and TRBJ1-2; TRBD1 aligns across 8 bases. This CDR3 is built from 13 residues. Germline V gene data show CDR1 as SGHNT and CDR2 as YYREEE (reference sequence). Unmatched junction bases numbered 4, after V lost 2 bases and J lost 7 bases. CDR3 bases: TGTGCCAGCAGCTTCGGGCAGGGGGCTGGCTACACCTTC. It codes for CASSFGQGAGYTF. The full variable domain, with the rest looked up from reference TRBV5-4 and TRBJ1-2, is ETGVTQSPTHLIKTRGQQVTLRCSSQSGHNTVSWYQQALGQGPQFIFQYYREEENGRGNFPPRFSGLQFPNYSSELNVNALELDDSALYLCASSFGQGAGYTFGSGTRLTVV.